This TCR beta chain derives from a study of blood T cells in healthy people across ages (dated by TCRdb to the mid-2010s). About the study as a whole: In model experiments, roughly one uniquely barcoded TCR beta cDNA molecule per two T cells was captured by template switching. Age-related changes in TCR beta repertoire diversity were measured in the study by deep sequencing normalized with unique cDNA molecular identifiers. Donors were grouped into four age groups: young (average approximately 16 years), middle-aged (less than 40), aged (around 60) and long-lived (approximately 75). To avoid experimental bias, donors of different ages were spread randomly across the sequencing lanes. Using the same blood draw, the study looked at two additional independent replicas of 1 million unique cDNA reads for two donors, one aged 18 to 30 and the other aged 80 or older.

Systemically healthy Caucasian individuals from Russia, 39 in total and aged 6 to 90 years, were included as donors. Around 9.8 milliliters of peripheral blood were collected from each donor into EDTA-treated Vacutainer tubes. Ficoll-Paque density-gradient centrifugation was used to isolate PBMCs, with at least 6.5 million obtained per sample. Total RNA was extracted from PBMCs with Trizol reagent, with at least 5 micrograms obtained per sample. For every donor, an aliquot of PBMCs went through flow cytometry to measure the percentages of naive CD45RAhigh/CD27high T cells. Looking up the germline V gene yields CDR1 MDHEN and CDR2 SYDVKM. For this chain, trimming is 7 bases at the V end and 6 bases at the J end, and the number of junction bases without a gene match is 7. CDR3 length: 13 amino acids, cysteine to phenylalanine. CDR3 DNA is the only sequence kept; it has 39 bases, read in frame from the first base.

Library preparation was by 5' RACE. The instrument was an Illumina HiSeq 2500. A second roughly 6 to 12 cycle PCR used a sample-barcoded 5' primer and a J-beta primer mix. A template-switch 5' adaptor carrying 12 random nucleotides introduced a unique molecular identifier onto each TCR beta cDNA molecule. At least 2.5 million CDR3-containing paired-end reads were obtained from each sample. The Mint cDNA synthesis kit, primed by a TRBC-specific oligonucleotide, was used to synthesize first-strand cDNA from all RNA. Following uracil-DNA glycosylase treatment, a first 18-cycle PCR with universal primers M1SS and BC2_uni_R was performed on all cDNA. The original pipeline was this. Each sample was normalized by randomly selecting 1 million high-quality reads, each carrying a distinct molecular identifier. Instead of being binned into consensus sequences, reads with shared molecular identifiers were discarded. MiTCR, set to a Q25 quality threshold and the strictest error-elimination algorithm, was used for CDR3 identification, clonotype clustering and error correction. A nonparametric unseen species model with Euler transformation was used to estimate lower-bound total TCR beta diversity. The public reads were reprocessed in TCRdb via fastp at Q25 and MiXCR, keeping in-frame beta chains. Rows are combined by CDR3 protein, so each entry shows the most common genes and DNA. Here the V and J calls rest on TCRdb's processing, not on the authors' analysis. The sample table lists more than 1,400,000 distinct CDR3 sequences, 40% to 50% of them with a count of one. The top ten clones comprise approximately 7.9% of the sample.

This clonotype appeared once. Its antigen remains undetermined. Per-nucleotide qualities are absent, and no much larger clonotype sits a single base away. What the work shows at the level of the full study, not this receptor alone: Estimates of total diversity based on one million sequenced T cells were considered lower bounds and underestimates. Because the CMV infection status of the donors was unknown, age-related changes in expanded clonotypes may potentially have been confounded. Compared with the aged group, more naive CD4+ T cells, fewer expanded clones and increased TCR diversity were shown by the long-lived group, suggesting age selection. Observed TCR beta diversity per million T cells fell roughly linearly with age, and a significant reduction was already apparent by age roughly 40. Observed TCR beta diversity correlated strongly with the percentage of naive T cells measured by flow cytometry. Because profiling used bulk unsorted PBMCs, naive and antigen-experienced compartments could not be compared conclusively.

Recombination joined TRBV28 with TRBJ1-2; the junction holds 8 bases that match TRBD1. The sequence was obtained from a young woman in good health. Sample: blood. The DNA is TGTGCCAGCAAGCGTCAGGGGGCTGATGGCTACACCTTC. Its product reads: CASKRQGADGYTF.